The sequence of this T cell receptor beta chain was determined in a study of T cells of healthy individuals. This clonotype was seen at least ten times. One entry per CDR3 protein results from TCRdb running MiXCR on the 5' RACE reads. The repertoire holds tens of thousands of distinct CDR3 sequences, with about 14% as singletons. The V gene end was trimmed by 3 bases and the J gene end by 5 bases; junction bases not matched to a gene: 0. Per the germline V gene, CDR1 is DFQATT and CDR2 is SNEGSKA (reference sequence). The CDR3 has 13 residues. The chain links TRBV20-1 to TRBJ2-7; 14 positions match TRBD2. The clonotype comes from a human donor in good health. This CDR3 is CSARGLAGDEQYF. The CDR3 DNA reads TGCAGTGCTAGGGGACTAGCGGGAGACGAGCAGTACTTC.